Presented here are 2 T cell receptor beta chains from one specimen sequenced in a study of blood T cell repertoires in COVID-19 (dated by TCRdb to the early 2020s). Library prep was done by the immunoSEQ multiplex PCR assay. TCRdb provides this immuneACCESS table in a form limited to in-frame rearrangements. Some clones are lacking; in checked studies, under half of them reflect an unresolved V gene, and why the rest are absent is not known. The sample table contains about 300,000 clones; only one count was recorded for 84% of them. In total, the top ten clones hold around 1.6% of the sample. Sequencing was carried out using peripheral blood. The receptors derive from a human donor with COVID-19, enrolled during active disease. The donor label of this sample is uncertain.

The genes are TRBV7-3 and TRBJ1-3, with a weak D call TRBD1 (6 bases). V was clipped by 2 bases and J by 2 bases, with 7 bases between them. There are 14 residues in the CDR3. Germline V gene lookup returns CDR1 SGHTA and CDR2 FQGTGA. In DNA, the CDR3 is TGTGCCAGCAGCTTATCAGGGGCTGGAAACACCATATATTTT. This codes for CASSLSGAGNTIYF.

This chain uses TRBV28 with TRBJ2-1; 8 bases match TRBD2. After removal of 1 base from V and 8 bases from J, the junction contained 10 bases not matched to a gene. Germline V gene sequence: CDR1 MDHEN, CDR2 SYDVKM. CDR3 length: 16 residues. The CDR3, as DNA: TGTGCCAGCAGTTTATCATCGGGAGGGCCGTTTGATGAGCAGTTCTTC. This translates into CASSLSSGGPFDEQFF.